This TCR beta chain was observed in a study of T cells in tuberculosis. Across the whole study: IGRA-negative adolescents, IGRA-positive adolescents with latent tuberculosis and adults with active tuberculosis formed this South African cohort.

The protocol was immunoSEQ multiplex PCR, while the TCRdb copy is restricted to in-frame clones and leaves out a portion. The table lists 25,000 to 35,000 clones, 95% of them singletons, with about 2.2% in the top ten. The germline CDR1 and CDR2 sequences are SGHRS and YFSETQ. After removal of 4 bases from V and 5 bases from J, the junction contained 13 bases not matched to a gene. The CDR3 totals 16 residues. The specimen sequenced was PBMCs. The receptor's source is a donor aged 5 to 30 with latent tuberculosis or without tuberculosis infection. The chain employs TRBV5-1 and TRBJ2-5; 8 bases align to TRBD2. CDR3 residues: CASSEMGLDGWETQYF. The DNA for the CDR3 is TGCGCCAGCAGCGAAATGGGACTAGATGGATGGGAGACCCAGTACTTC.